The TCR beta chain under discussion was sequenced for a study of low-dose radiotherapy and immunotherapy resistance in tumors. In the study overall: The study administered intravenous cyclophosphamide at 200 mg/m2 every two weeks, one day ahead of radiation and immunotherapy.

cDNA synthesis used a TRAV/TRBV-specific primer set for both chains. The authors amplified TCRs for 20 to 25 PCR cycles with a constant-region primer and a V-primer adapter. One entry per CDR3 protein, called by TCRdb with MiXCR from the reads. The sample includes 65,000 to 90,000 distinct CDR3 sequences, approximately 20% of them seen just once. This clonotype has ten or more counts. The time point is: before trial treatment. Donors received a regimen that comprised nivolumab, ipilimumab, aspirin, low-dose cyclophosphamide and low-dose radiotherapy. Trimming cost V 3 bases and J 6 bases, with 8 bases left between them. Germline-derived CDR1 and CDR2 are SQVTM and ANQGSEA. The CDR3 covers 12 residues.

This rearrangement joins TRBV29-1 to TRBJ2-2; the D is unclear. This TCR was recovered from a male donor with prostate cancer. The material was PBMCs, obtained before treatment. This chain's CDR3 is CSVDNAAGELFF. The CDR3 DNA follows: TGCAGCGTTGATAATGCGGCCGGGGAGCTGTTTTTT.